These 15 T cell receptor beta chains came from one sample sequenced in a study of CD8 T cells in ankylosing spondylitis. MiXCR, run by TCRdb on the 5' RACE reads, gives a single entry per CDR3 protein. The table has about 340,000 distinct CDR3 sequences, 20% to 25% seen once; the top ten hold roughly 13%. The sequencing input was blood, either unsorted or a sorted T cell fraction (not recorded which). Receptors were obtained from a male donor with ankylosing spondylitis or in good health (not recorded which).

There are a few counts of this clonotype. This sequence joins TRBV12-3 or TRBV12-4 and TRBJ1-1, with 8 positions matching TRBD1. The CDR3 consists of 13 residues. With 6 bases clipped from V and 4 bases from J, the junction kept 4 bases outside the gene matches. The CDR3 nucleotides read TGTGCCAGCAGATATGGGACAGGCACTGAAGCTTTCTTT. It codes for CASRYGTGTEAFF.

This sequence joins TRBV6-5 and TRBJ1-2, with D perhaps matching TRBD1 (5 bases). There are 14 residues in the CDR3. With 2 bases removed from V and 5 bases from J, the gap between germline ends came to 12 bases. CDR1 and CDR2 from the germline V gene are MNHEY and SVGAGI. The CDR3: CASSYGIGGYGYTF. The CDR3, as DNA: TGTGCCAGCAGTTACGGGATCGGGGGGTATGGCTACACCTTC.

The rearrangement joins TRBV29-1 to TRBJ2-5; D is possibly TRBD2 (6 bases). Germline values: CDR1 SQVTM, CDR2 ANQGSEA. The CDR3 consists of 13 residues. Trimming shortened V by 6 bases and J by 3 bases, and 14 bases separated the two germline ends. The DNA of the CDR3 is TGCAGCGTCCTGCGGGACGGTGAAGAGACCCAGTACTTC. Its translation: CSVLRDGEETQYF.

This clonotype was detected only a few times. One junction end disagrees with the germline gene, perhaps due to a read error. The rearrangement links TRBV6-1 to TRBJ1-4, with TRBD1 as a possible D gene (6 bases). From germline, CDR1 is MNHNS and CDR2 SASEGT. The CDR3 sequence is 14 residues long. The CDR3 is CASREDRIGEKLFF. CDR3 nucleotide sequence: TGTGCCAGCAGAGAAGACAGGATAGGTGAAAAACTGTTTTTT.

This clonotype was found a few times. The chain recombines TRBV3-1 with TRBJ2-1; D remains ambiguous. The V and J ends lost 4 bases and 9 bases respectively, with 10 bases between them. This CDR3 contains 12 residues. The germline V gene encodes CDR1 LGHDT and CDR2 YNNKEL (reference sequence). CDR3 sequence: CASSLKGGEQFF. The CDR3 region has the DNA TGTGCCAGCAGCCTTAAGGGTGGTGAGCAGTTCTTC.

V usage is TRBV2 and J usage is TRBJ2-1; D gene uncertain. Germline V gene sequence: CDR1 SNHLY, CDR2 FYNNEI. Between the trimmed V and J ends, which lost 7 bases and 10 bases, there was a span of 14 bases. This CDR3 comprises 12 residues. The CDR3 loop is CASKVVGIEQFF. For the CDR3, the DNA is TGTGCCAGCAAGGTCGTTGGGATAGAGCAGTTCTTC.

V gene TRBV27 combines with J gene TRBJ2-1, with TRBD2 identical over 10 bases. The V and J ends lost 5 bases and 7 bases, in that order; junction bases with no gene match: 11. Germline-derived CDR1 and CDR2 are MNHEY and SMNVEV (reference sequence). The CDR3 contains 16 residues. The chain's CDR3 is CASSPPLSGGTNEQFF. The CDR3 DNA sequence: TGTGCCAGCAGTCCCCCCCTTAGCGGGGGGACTAATGAGCAGTTCTTC.

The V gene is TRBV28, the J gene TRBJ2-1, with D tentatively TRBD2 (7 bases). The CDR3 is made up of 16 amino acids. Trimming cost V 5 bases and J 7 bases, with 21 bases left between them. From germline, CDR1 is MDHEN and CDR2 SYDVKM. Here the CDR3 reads CASSPPGGGARNEQFF. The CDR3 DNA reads TGTGCCAGCAGTCCCCCTGGGGGGGGGGCCAGGAATGAGCAGTTCTTC.

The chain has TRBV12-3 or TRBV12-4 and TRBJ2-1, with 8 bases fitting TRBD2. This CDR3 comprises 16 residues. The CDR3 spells CASGGPGQSSYNEQFF. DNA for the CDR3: TGTGCAAGCGGGGGCCCTGGGCAAAGCTCCTACAATGAGCAGTTCTTC.

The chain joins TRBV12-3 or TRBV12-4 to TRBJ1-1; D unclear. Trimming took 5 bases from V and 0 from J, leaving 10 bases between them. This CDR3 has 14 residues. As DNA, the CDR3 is TGTGCCAGCAGTATTCGGACTGTGAACACTGAAGCTTTCTTT. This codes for CASSIRTVNTEAFF.

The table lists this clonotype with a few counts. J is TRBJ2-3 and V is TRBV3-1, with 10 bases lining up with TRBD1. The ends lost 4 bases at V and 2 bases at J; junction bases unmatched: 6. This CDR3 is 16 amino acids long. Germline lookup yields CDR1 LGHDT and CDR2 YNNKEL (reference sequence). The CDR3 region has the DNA TGTGCCAGCAGCCTCGCGACAGGGGGCATCACAGATACGCAGTATTTT. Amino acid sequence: CASSLATGGITDTQYF.

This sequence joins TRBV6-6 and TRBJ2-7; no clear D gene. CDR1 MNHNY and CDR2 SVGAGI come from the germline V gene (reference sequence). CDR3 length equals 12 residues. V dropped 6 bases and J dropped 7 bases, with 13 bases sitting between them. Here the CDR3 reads CASSLDTLEQYF. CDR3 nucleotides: TGTGCCAGCAGCCTCGACACGCTGGAGCAGTACTTC.

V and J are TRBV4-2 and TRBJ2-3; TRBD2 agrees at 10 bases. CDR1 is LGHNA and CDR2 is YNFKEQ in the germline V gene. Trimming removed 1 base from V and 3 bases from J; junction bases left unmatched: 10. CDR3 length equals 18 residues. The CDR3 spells CASSQGTSGGASTDTQYF. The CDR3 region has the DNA TGTGCCAGCAGCCAAGGCACCAGCGGGGGGGCCTCGACAGATACGCAGTATTTT.

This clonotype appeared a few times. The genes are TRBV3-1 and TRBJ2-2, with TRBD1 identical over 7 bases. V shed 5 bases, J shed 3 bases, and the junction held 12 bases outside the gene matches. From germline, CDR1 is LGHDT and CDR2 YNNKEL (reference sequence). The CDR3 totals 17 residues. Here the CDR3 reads CASSSRPGQLYTGELFF. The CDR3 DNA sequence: TGTGCCAGCAGCTCCCGACCGGGACAGCTCTACACCGGGGAGCTGTTTTTT.

For the CDR3, the DNA is TGTGCCAGCAGCTTATTCGTGGGCAACTCCTACAATGAGCAGTTCTTC. Translation: CASSLFVGNSYNEQFF. The chain couples TRBV7-9 to TRBJ2-1; D unclear. CDR3 length: 16 amino acids. Germline assignment: CDR1 SEHNR and CDR2 FQNEAQ (reference sequence). V gave up 2 bases and J gave up 0 bases, with 11 bases separating them.